This TCR beta chain was sequenced for a study of early T cells in non-severe SARS-CoV-2 infection. On the study more broadly: The input, bulk RNA from unsorted whole blood, was sequenced, and chains were unpaired. Whole-study findings and limits: Anti-spike CD8 responses were favored by VDJdb matching, which missed private and CD4 specificities.

This clonotype was observed a few times. Its antigen is currently unknown. This CDR3 is built from 15 residues. Trimming took off 4 bases at V and 7 bases at J, with 14 bases between the two ends. Germline CDR1 is SGHTA and CDR2 is FQGNSA. Individual cDNA molecules each received unique molecular identifiers attached to them. TCRdb analysed the 5' RACE reads with MiXCR anew, one entry per CDR3 protein. The sample yields about 77,000 distinct CDR3 sequences, around 12% seen once. The receptor comes from an adult who was a healthcare worker with PCR-confirmed SARS-CoV-2 infection or an uninfected control (not recorded which). The donor label of this sample is uncertain. The chain joins TRBV7-2 to TRBJ1-6, with TRBD1 as a possible D gene (6 bases). Sequencing used whole blood, obtained at baseline. CDR3 amino acids: CASSSRTAQNSPLHF. CDR3 DNA: TGTGCCAGCAGCTCTCGGACAGCCCAGAATTCACCCCTCCACTTT.